The rows below give T cell receptor beta chains drawn from one sample of a study of blood T cell repertoires in COVID-19. Only in-frame clones appear in the TCRdb table, and some are missing; sequencing was by immunoSEQ multiplex PCR. Altogether about 230,000 clones are present, roughly nine tenths being singletons, with the ten largest covering 3% to 3.5%. Material for sequencing was PBMCs or T cells enriched from blood (not recorded which). The receptor set was obtained from a woman between 45 and 65 years old in a cohort exposed to, infected with or recovered from COVID-19 (not recorded which). The CDR3 runs from the conserved cysteine through the conserved F or W. Each record gives: D gene, clone size, J gene, V gene, CDR3 protein, CDR3 DNA. A D gene is named only where the DNA matches it firmly. Rows may omit the clone size; those that give it use once, few, many or a size class.

d_gene: .
abundance: .
j_gene: TRBJ1-6
v_gene: TRBV2
CDR3aa: CASRPRGTNSPLHF
CDR3nt: TGTGCCAGCAGGCCCCGGGGTACTAATTCACCCCTCCACTTT

d_gene: .
abundance: .
j_gene: TRBJ2-1
v_gene: TRBV21-1
CDR3aa: CASSKRGQPKLSYNEQFF
CDR3nt: TGTGCCAGCAGCAAAAGAGGACAGCCAAAGCTCTCCTACAATGAGCAGTTCTTC

d_gene: .
abundance: .
j_gene: TRBJ1-3
v_gene: TRBV14
CDR3aa: CASSQVRNTIYF
CDR3nt: TGTGCCAGCAGCCAAGTAAGAAACACCATATATTTT

d_gene: .
abundance: once
j_gene: TRBJ2-3
v_gene: TRBV6-5
CDR3aa: CASSLGHGTDTQYF
CDR3nt: TGTGCCAGCAGTCTAGGACATGGCACAGATACGCAGTATTTT

d_gene: TRBD1
abundance: .
j_gene: TRBJ2-7
v_gene: TRBV28
CDR3aa: CASRIGTAMYEQYF
CDR3nt: TGTGCCAGCAGGATAGGGACAGCCATGTACGAGCAGTACTTC

d_gene: .
abundance: .
j_gene: TRBJ2-3
v_gene: TRBV29-1
CDR3aa: CSVAVATDTQYF
CDR3nt: TGCAGCGTTGCTGTAGCAACAGATACGCAGTATTTT

d_gene: TRBD2
abundance: .
j_gene: TRBJ2-7
v_gene: TRBV2
CDR3aa: CASRETSGGPYF
CDR3nt: TGTGCCAGCAGAGAGACTAGCGGGGGGCCGTACTTC

d_gene: TRBD1
abundance: .
j_gene: TRBJ2-7
v_gene: TRBV12-3/TRBV12-4
CDR3aa: CASGQGASFEQYF
CDR3nt: TGTGCCAGCGGGCAGGGGGCCTCCTTCGAGCAGTACTTC

d_gene: TRBD1
abundance: .
j_gene: TRBJ1-2
v_gene: TRBV10-3
CDR3aa: CAIGTGGLNYGYTF
CDR3nt: TGTGCCATCGGGACAGGGGGCCTTAACTATGGCTACACCTTC

d_gene: TRBD1
abundance: once
j_gene: TRBJ1-4
v_gene: TRBV5-6
CDR3aa: CASSLGTGPEKLFF
CDR3nt: TGTGCCAGCAGCTTGGGGACAGGCCCTGAAAAACTGTTTTTT

d_gene: TRBD1
abundance: few
j_gene: TRBJ2-1
v_gene: TRBV6-2/TRBV6-3
CDR3aa: CASSTPQGAVSSYNEQFF
CDR3nt: TGTGCCAGCAGTACACCGCAGGGGGCGGTTTCCTCCTACAATGAGCAGTTCTTC

d_gene: TRBD2
abundance: .
j_gene: TRBJ2-3
v_gene: TRBV10-3
CDR3aa: CAISDAASGGTDTQYF
CDR3nt: TGTGCCATCAGTGACGCGGCTAGCGGTGGCACAGATACGCAGTATTTT

d_gene: .
abundance: .
j_gene: TRBJ2-2
v_gene: TRBV7-9
CDR3aa: CASSFSHTGELFF
CDR3nt: TGTGCCAGCAGCTTTAGCCACACCGGGGAGCTGTTTTTT

d_gene: TRBD1
abundance: .
j_gene: TRBJ1-5
v_gene: TRBV30
CDR3aa: CAWQGQGGQPQHF
CDR3nt: TGTGCCTGGCAAGGACAGGGAGGCCAGCCCCAGCATTTT

d_gene: .
abundance: .
j_gene: TRBJ1-1
v_gene: TRBV6-5
CDR3aa: CASSYRDTNTEAFF
CDR3nt: TGTGCCAGCAGTTACCGAGATACGAACACTGAAGCTTTCTTT

d_gene: TRBD1
abundance: .
j_gene: TRBJ1-2
v_gene: TRBV4-1
CDR3aa: CASRGGTGGAGNPYGYTF
CDR3nt: TGCGCCAGCAGGGGGGGTACAGGGGGCGCCGGTAACCCCTATGGCTACACCTTC

d_gene: TRBD2
abundance: .
j_gene: TRBJ2-1
v_gene: TRBV3-1/TRBV3-2
CDR3aa: CASSLAGLAGGPSYNEQFF
CDR3nt: TGTGCCAGCAGCCTGGCGGGACTAGCGGGGGGGCCCTCCTACAATGAGCAGTTCTTC

d_gene: .
abundance: .
j_gene: TRBJ1-2
v_gene: TRBV4-1
CDR3aa: CASSQETANYGYTF
CDR3nt: TGCGCCAGCAGCCAAGAAACAGCTAACTATGGCTACACCTTC

d_gene: .
abundance: .
j_gene: TRBJ2-3
v_gene: TRBV5-1
CDR3aa: CASSLDTGSTDTQYF
CDR3nt: TGCGCCAGCAGCTTGGACACGGGAAGCACAGATACGCAGTATTTT

d_gene: TRBD1
abundance: .
j_gene: TRBJ1-1
v_gene: TRBV29-1
CDR3aa: CSVDRGGVGTEAFF
CDR3nt: TGCAGCGTCGACAGGGGAGGAGTGGGCACTGAAGCTTTCTTT

d_gene: TRBD1
abundance: .
j_gene: TRBJ1-5
v_gene: TRBV6-5
CDR3aa: CASTRGQGAIQPQHF
CDR3nt: TGTGCCAGCACCCGAGGACAGGGGGCGATTCAGCCCCAGCATTTT

d_gene: .
abundance: .
j_gene: TRBJ1-1
v_gene: TRBV29-1
CDR3aa: CSARGGGWDTEAFF
CDR3nt: TGCAGCGCTAGGGGGGGAGGTTGGGACACTGAAGCTTTCTTT

d_gene: TRBD1
abundance: .
j_gene: TRBJ2-2
v_gene: TRBV10-3
CDR3aa: CAISYRGTNTGELFF
CDR3nt: TGTGCCATCAGTTACAGGGGGACGAACACCGGGGAGCTGTTTTTT

d_gene: .
abundance: .
j_gene: TRBJ1-5
v_gene: TRBV20-1
CDR3aa: CSASRQGLVNQPQHF
CDR3nt: TGCAGTGCTAGTCGGCAGGGTCTTGTCAATCAGCCCCAGCATTTT

d_gene: .
abundance: .
j_gene: TRBJ2-5
v_gene: TRBV29-1
CDR3aa: CSVVVQGETQYF
CDR3nt: TGCAGCGTTGTTGTACAGGGAGAGACCCAGTACTTC

d_gene: TRBD2
abundance: .
j_gene: TRBJ2-3
v_gene: TRBV9
CDR3aa: CASSLSGGSTDTQYF
CDR3nt: TGTGCCAGCAGCTTATCGGGGGGGAGCACAGATACGCAGTATTTT

d_gene: TRBD1
abundance: .
j_gene: TRBJ2-7
v_gene: TRBV29-1
CDR3aa: CSPQGQEIKEQYF
CDR3nt: TGCAGCCCTCAAGGACAGGAAATCAAAGAGCAGTACTTC

d_gene: TRBD2
abundance: once
j_gene: TRBJ2-5
v_gene: TRBV5-6
CDR3aa: CASSYQRGGEETQYF
CDR3nt: TGTGCCAGCAGCTACCAGCGGGGGGGCGAAGAGACCCAGTACTTC

d_gene: .
abundance: .
j_gene: TRBJ1-1
v_gene: TRBV2
CDR3aa: CASTSPGHPEAFF
CDR3nt: TGTGCCAGCACCTCTCCGGGACACCCAGAAGCTTTCTTT

d_gene: .
abundance: .
j_gene: TRBJ2-1
v_gene: TRBV4-2
CDR3aa: CASSQDSPPAYNEQFF
CDR3nt: TGTGCCAGCAGCCAAGATTCCCCTCCAGCCTACAATGAGCAGTTCTTC

d_gene: .
abundance: .
j_gene: TRBJ1-1
v_gene: TRBV6-4
CDR3aa: CASRPQGWDTEAFF
CDR3nt: TGTGCCAGCAGACCTCAGGGTTGGGACACTGAAGCTTTCTTT

d_gene: TRBD2
abundance: .
j_gene: TRBJ2-1
v_gene: TRBV7-8
CDR3aa: CASSLYHPGTSGSSYNEQFF
CDR3nt: TGTGCCAGCAGCCTCTACCACCCCGGGACTAGCGGGAGCTCCTACAATGAGCAGTTCTTC

d_gene: .
abundance: few
j_gene: TRBJ1-1
v_gene: TRBV6-4
CDR3aa: CASSTGLNTEAFF
CDR3nt: TGTGCCAGCAGTACAGGGCTGAACACTGAAGCTTTCTTT

d_gene: .
abundance: once
j_gene: TRBJ1-2
v_gene: TRBV4-3
CDR3aa: CASSQDLAGNYGYTF
CDR3nt: TGCGCCAGCAGCCAAGATCTTGCAGGAAACTATGGCTACACCTTC

d_gene: .
abundance: .
j_gene: TRBJ1-2
v_gene: TRBV30
CDR3aa: CAGGGTEGYTF
CDR3nt: TGTGCCGGGGGGGGCACAGAAGGCTACACCTTC

d_gene: .
abundance: .
j_gene: TRBJ2-3
v_gene: TRBV9
CDR3aa: CASSVVYGDTQYF
CDR3nt: TGTGCCAGCAGCGTAGTTTACGGGGATACGCAGTATTTT

d_gene: TRBD1
abundance: .
j_gene: TRBJ1-2
v_gene: TRBV19
CDR3aa: CASSIPVGPTGGYGYTF
CDR3nt: TGTGCCAGTAGTATACCAGTCGGGCCGACAGGGGGCTATGGCTACACCTTC

d_gene: .
abundance: .
j_gene: TRBJ1-2
v_gene: TRBV4-3
CDR3aa: CASSQEAYGYTF
CDR3nt: TGCGCCAGCAGCCAAGAAGCGTATGGCTACACCTTC

d_gene: TRBD1
abundance: .
j_gene: TRBJ1-6
v_gene: TRBV30
CDR3aa: CAWSVDRVNSPLHF
CDR3nt: TGTGCCTGGAGCGTGGACAGGGTTAATTCACCCCTCCACTTT

d_gene: .
abundance: .
j_gene: TRBJ1-2
v_gene: TRBV6-5
CDR3aa: CASKGQTAFYGYTF
CDR3nt: TGTGCCAGCAAAGGACAGACGGCATTCTATGGCTACACCTTC

d_gene: TRBD1
abundance: once
j_gene: TRBJ1-5
v_gene: TRBV7-2
CDR3aa: CASSLGGGRGLMQPQHF
CDR3nt: TGTGCCAGCAGCTTAGGGGGTGGCAGGGGGCTTATGCAGCCCCAGCATTTT

d_gene: TRBD1
abundance: .
j_gene: TRBJ1-5
v_gene: TRBV4-1
CDR3aa: CASSPEGAGLGNQPQHF
CDR3nt: TGCGCCAGCAGCCCAGAGGGGGCAGGGCTTGGCAATCAGCCCCAGCATTTT

d_gene: .
abundance: .
j_gene: TRBJ1-3
v_gene: TRBV5-1
CDR3aa: CASSSTQLNSGNTIYF
CDR3nt: TGCGCCAGCAGCTCCACACAGCTCAACTCTGGAAACACCATATATTTT

d_gene: .
abundance: .
j_gene: TRBJ1-4
v_gene: TRBV25-1
CDR3aa: CASSDPRTDNAKLFF
CDR3nt: TGTGCCAGCAGTGACCCTAGGACTGACAATGCGAAACTGTTTTTT

d_gene: TRBD1
abundance: .
j_gene: TRBJ1-2
v_gene: TRBV5-1
CDR3aa: CASSLTGVFYGYTF
CDR3nt: TGCGCCAGCAGCTTGACAGGGGTGTTCTATGGCTACACCTTC

d_gene: TRBD2
abundance: .
j_gene: TRBJ2-3
v_gene: TRBV29-1
CDR3aa: CSAGTSGGRTDTQYF
CDR3nt: TGCAGCGCAGGGACTAGCGGGGGGAGGACAGATACGCAGTATTTT

d_gene: .
abundance: few
j_gene: TRBJ1-5
v_gene: TRBV7-2
CDR3aa: CASSLQGSPDQPQHF
CDR3nt: TGTGCCAGCAGCCTTCAGGGGTCGCCCGATCAGCCCCAGCATTTT

d_gene: .
abundance: .
j_gene: TRBJ1-3
v_gene: TRBV19
CDR3aa: CASSMRASDGNTIYF
CDR3nt: TGTGCCAGTAGTATGCGGGCCTCAGATGGAAACACCATATATTTT

d_gene: TRBD2
abundance: .
j_gene: TRBJ2-1
v_gene: TRBV11-3
CDR3aa: CASSLDLVAGEDNEQFF
CDR3nt: TGTGCCAGCAGCTTAGATCTCGTCGCGGGGGAGGACAATGAGCAGTTCTTC

d_gene: .
abundance: few
j_gene: TRBJ1-5
v_gene: TRBV19
CDR3aa: CASSIQGGSNQPQHF
CDR3nt: TGTGCCAGTAGTATCCAGGGCGGTAGCAATCAGCCCCAGCATTTT

d_gene: .
abundance: .
j_gene: TRBJ2-1
v_gene: TRBV21-1
CDR3aa: CASSKAGLALFYNEQFF
CDR3nt: TGTGCCAGCAGCAAAGCGGGACTAGCCTTATTTTACAATGAGCAGTTCTTC

d_gene: .
abundance: .
j_gene: TRBJ2-3
v_gene: TRBV5-4
CDR3aa: CASESSGDTQYF
CDR3nt: TGTGCCAGCGAGAGTTCTGGAGATACGCAGTATTTT

d_gene: .
abundance: .
j_gene: TRBJ1-2
v_gene: TRBV9
CDR3aa: CASSVDWGEGGYTF
CDR3nt: TGTGCCAGCAGCGTAGACTGGGGGGAGGGCGGCTACACCTTC

d_gene: .
abundance: .
j_gene: TRBJ1-6
v_gene: TRBV19
CDR3aa: CASSIGPSSYNSPLHF
CDR3nt: TGTGCCAGTAGTATAGGCCCCAGCTCCTATAATTCACCCCTCCACTTT

d_gene: .
abundance: .
j_gene: TRBJ1-4
v_gene: TRBV7-9
CDR3aa: CASSPEGLRGEKLFF
CDR3nt: TGTGCCAGCAGCCCTGAGGGACTGCGGGGAGAAAAACTGTTTTTT

d_gene: .
abundance: .
j_gene: TRBJ1-4
v_gene: TRBV3-1/TRBV3-2
CDR3aa: CASSGDNEKLFF
CDR3nt: TGTGCCAGCAGCGGAGATAATGAAAAACTGTTTTTT

d_gene: .
abundance: .
j_gene: TRBJ1-4
v_gene: TRBV6-5
CDR3aa: CASRLSFSNEKLFF
CDR3nt: TGTGCCAGCCGACTCAGTTTTAGTAATGAAAAACTGTTTTTT

d_gene: TRBD2
abundance: .
j_gene: TRBJ2-3
v_gene: TRBV3-1/TRBV3-2
CDR3aa: CASTLAGGLDTQYF
CDR3nt: TGTGCCAGCACCCTAGCGGGGGGGCTGGATACGCAGTATTTT

d_gene: TRBD1
abundance: few
j_gene: TRBJ1-5
v_gene: TRBV19
CDR3aa: CASTPGTGEGQPQHF
CDR3nt: TGTGCCAGTACTCCAGGGACAGGAGAGGGTCAGCCCCAGCATTTT